This T cell receptor (beta chain) derives from a study of T cells in Graves' hyperthyroidism and ophthalmopathy. Study information: The initial diagnosis was the point when peripheral blood was collected, ahead of any treatment. Findings and caveats of the study: Before onset, ophthalmopathy was predicted by the model a median approximately 6.5 months earlier.

Comment on this clonotype: The antigen remains unidentified.

Patients aged 18 to 65 had newly diagnosed hyperthyroidism of under 2 months' duration. Isolation of PBMCs was performed on around 9.4 ml fresh peripheral blood. RNA transcripts gave rise to amplified TCR beta CDR3 regions. HTBI primers were employed in a first-round RT-PCR of the TCR CDR3. TCRdb processed the multiplex PCR reads anew with MiXCR; each CDR3 protein has one entry. This sample has around 190,000 distinct CDR3 sequences, with 17% found just once. Trimming took off 1 base at V and 3 bases at J, with 10 bases between the two ends. There are 15 residues in the CDR3. In germline, CDR1 is KGHSH, CDR2 LQKENI.

The V gene is TRBV18, the J gene TRBJ1-5; D is possibly TRBD1 (5 bases). The origin of this receptor is a woman aged 45-65 years with Graves' hyperthyroidism. The sequencing sample was made of blood. CDR3 loop: CASSPQTESNQPQHF. DNA of the CDR3: TGTGCCAGCTCACCACAGACAGAATCCAATCAGCCCCAGCATTTT.